This note documents a single TCR beta chain sequence. The sample holds many counts of this clonotype. What this receptor recognizes is not known. No base-level quality is on record; no much larger clone is a single base apart. Here V drops 4 bases and J drops 4 bases, and the junction holds 13 bases not matched to any gene. Taken from the germline V gene (reference sequence), the CDR1 and CDR2 loops are LNHNV and YYDKDF. The cysteine opens and the phenylalanine closes a CDR3 of 18 amino acids. Left in the record is the CDR3 DNA by itself, 54 bases read in frame from the first base. The treatment or condition label here, explained by the study, means: live attenuated yellow fever vaccine strain. PBMCs were isolated from peripheral blood using a standard Ficoll-Paque protocol. Dynabeads CD4 and CD8 positive selection kits were used to isolate the CD4 and CD8 T-cell fractions. TriZol was used to extract RNA from bulk PBMCs, CD4 and CD8 fractions, and dextramer-positive and dextramer-negative fractions.

The source of the sample is a study of T cells after yellow fever vaccination (dated by TCRdb to about 2019). Background for the entire study: The SMART-Seq v4 Ultra Low Input RNA kit was used to prepare libraries from fractions with low cell numbers. To follow T-cell clones before and after primary and booster YFV17D yellow fever vaccination, bulk TCR alpha and beta repertoires were sequenced over time. Two healthy male donors, one aged 18 to 30 and one aged 30 to 40 years, were included in the cohort. Blood was drawn at multiple timepoints before and after primary and secondary immunization, with bulk PBMC replicates and cell subsets isolated. Paper-wide results and their limitations: Most clones expanded after primary vaccination were re-detected after the booster (almost 98% of CD4 and approximately 88% of CD8), suggesting broad memory maintenance. A small share of clonotypes occurred in both CD4 and CD8 compartments, likely arising from convergent recombination. Computational filtering was needed because FACS-sorted repertoires could contain abundant contaminating clonotypes from the bulk population. The secondary T-cell response was found to be weaker but faster than the primary response, with a peak reached on day 5 rather than on day 15. Because only two donors were included in the study, the extent to which the findings can be generalized is limited.

TCR cDNA was made using 5'RACE template switching, a step that added a universal primer site and unique molecular identifiers. Priming for cDNA synthesis came from both the TCR alpha and TCR beta constant segments. Library amplification involved two PCR steps, and the second step added sample barcodes and sequencing adapters. Sequencing of libraries was done on Illumina HiSeq 2500 (2x100 bp) or NovaSeq (2x150 bp). Under the source paper's analysis protocol: MIGEC was used to demultiplex reads and collapse the reads into UMI consensus sequences, and MiXCR was used for V(D)J alignment. Clonotypes responding to the vaccine were identified with edgeR on replicate PBMC samples, with the criteria of FDR below 0.01 and a log2 fold change above 5 up to day 15. Each bulk clonotype was labeled CD4 or CD8 based on which sequenced repertoire, CD4 or CD8, contained the clonotype at higher abundance. TCRdb took the public reads, trimmed them with fastp at Q25, ran MiXCR for clone calling and kept in-frame beta chains. Entries are consolidated by CDR3 protein sequence, retaining the most common genes and DNA. The authors' filters were not applied to this entry. This sample comprises some 110,000 distinct CDR3 sequences, 7.4% of them detected only once. The top ten hold 2.5% of the sample.

The sequencing here drew on CD4+ T cells sorted from PBMCs, taken approximately 11 days after the first yellow fever vaccination. The V and J genes are TRBV15 and TRBJ2-1; 10 central nucleotides agree with TRBD2. The TCR comes from a man aged 18 to 30 who received the YFV17D yellow fever vaccine. The sequenced DNA: TGTGCCACCAGCAAGGTAGCGGGGGGCCCTCAAAAGTACAATGAGCAGTTCTTC. The encoded protein is CATSKVAGGPQKYNEQFF.